The rows below give T cell receptor beta chains drawn from one sample of a study of shared clonotypes between healthy human individuals. Libraries were prepared by immunoSEQ multiplex PCR; TCRdb keeps only in-frame clonotypes and omits some of them. The sample lists about 2 million clones; 85% to 95% were seen once. The sample was naive CD8+ T cells sorted from blood. These receptors were taken from a man younger than 35 in good health. The CDR3 runs from the conserved cysteine through the conserved F or W. D genes are given only for firm matches.

cdr3_aa: CASSFPGLAGFGELFF; v_call: TRBV11-2; d_call: TRBD2
cdr3_aa: CASSAPHNTDTQYF; v_call: TRBV9; d_call: NA
cdr3_aa: CASSKDGARGRLTNEKLFF; v_call: TRBV21-1; d_call: NA
cdr3_aa: CASSLPSGGMEAYEQYF; v_call: TRBV11-2; d_call: TRBD2
cdr3_aa: CAWSAGATGVGNTIYF; v_call: TRBV30; d_call: TRBD1
cdr3_aa: CASSLTSNTEAFF; v_call: TRBV7-9; d_call: NA
cdr3_aa: CASSLGLGYEQYF; v_call: TRBV5-6; d_call: NA
cdr3_aa: CASSVPSGRALSSYNEQFF; v_call: TRBV6-1; d_call: TRBD2
cdr3_aa: CASSVGQGPNEKLFF; v_call: TRBV9; d_call: NA
cdr3_aa: CSVEGGGTSIDTQYF; v_call: TRBV29-1; d_call: NA
cdr3_aa: CASSSTSGSLYTQYF; v_call: TRBV27; d_call: TRBD2
cdr3_aa: CASRLARGTGALWNQPQHF; v_call: TRBV12-2; d_call: NA
cdr3_aa: CASSLDRLEQYF; v_call: TRBV5-4; d_call: NA
cdr3_aa: CASSLLQGANTEAFF; v_call: TRBV28; d_call: TRBD1
cdr3_aa: CASSESRGGYEQYF; v_call: TRBV6-1; d_call: NA
cdr3_aa: CASSLEPGSGYGYTF; v_call: TRBV5-1; d_call: NA
cdr3_aa: CASSLSTGLAGDTQYF; v_call: TRBV28; d_call: TRBD2
cdr3_aa: CASSESLVIGGDGYTF; v_call: TRBV6-1; d_call: NA
cdr3_aa: CASTASRGANVLTF; v_call: TRBV6-5; d_call: NA
cdr3_aa: CSVDYGVRGEQYF; v_call: TRBV29-1; d_call: NA
cdr3_aa: CASSLLQGTGAGEQYF; v_call: TRBV27; d_call: TRBD1
cdr3_aa: CASSSSGAPYEQYF; v_call: TRBV7-9; d_call: TRBD2
cdr3_aa: CASSLTGGLYEQYF; v_call: TRBV13; d_call: TRBD1
cdr3_aa: CASSPGTGFYNEQFF; v_call: TRBV7-3; d_call: TRBD1
cdr3_aa: CASSPLSGSSGNTIYF; v_call: TRBV28; d_call: NA
cdr3_aa: CASRPRTGSAEKLFF; v_call: TRBV6-1; d_call: TRBD1
cdr3_aa: CAHSPTGGLDTQYF; v_call: TRBV7-2; d_call: TRBD1
cdr3_aa: CASSVVSGLSTDTQYF; v_call: TRBV9; d_call: NA
cdr3_aa: CASSRTGGNYGYTF; v_call: TRBV4-1; d_call: TRBD1
cdr3_aa: CASSQTGQADYGYTF; v_call: TRBV4-3; d_call: TRBD1
cdr3_aa: CASSSGIVETQYF; v_call: TRBV7-9; d_call: NA
cdr3_aa: CASSLEVEQETQYF; v_call: TRBV7-9; d_call: NA